Each of the 16 T cell receptor beta chains below was sequenced from the same sample in a study of shared clonotypes between healthy human individuals. Produced via immunoSEQ multiplex PCR; TCRdb's table is partial and in-frame only. The sample has 1.5 million to 2.5 million clones; 85% to 95% are singletons. Cells designated naive CD8 were CD45RO-negative and were positively selected for CCR7, with terminally differentiated effector memory CD45RA+ cells excluded. The specimen was naive CD8+ T cells sorted from blood. These receptors were taken from a man aged 18-30 years in good health.

The chain has TRBV4-2 and TRBJ2-7, with 7 bases that match TRBD1. The V and J ends lost 3 bases and 3 bases, in that order; junction bases with no gene match: 2. The germline gives CDR1 LGHNA, CDR2 YNFKEQ. The CDR3 consists of 13 residues. CDR3 in amino acids: CASSQWTGYEQYF. CDR3 coding DNA: TGTGCCAGCAGCCAGTGGACAGGCTACGAGCAGTACTTC.

This clone appeared once. V and J are TRBV7-2 and TRBJ2-3; perhaps TRBD1 as D (6 bases). This CDR3 has 14 residues. Looked up from germline, CDR1 is SGHTA and CDR2 is FQGNSA. The germline V and J ends were trimmed by 5 bases and 2 bases, with 11 bases remaining between them. In nucleotides, the CDR3 is TGTGCCAGCAGCACCTGGGGGCACACAGATACGCAGTATTTT. Amino acids: CASSTWGHTDTQYF.

The chain combines TRBV27 with TRBJ2-7; tentative D call: TRBD2 (6 bases). The germline V gene encodes CDR1 MNHEY and CDR2 SMNVEV (reference sequence). V was pared by 5 bases and J by 2 bases, with 13 bases between. The CDR3 extends over 14 amino acids. CDR3 bases: TGTGCCAGCAGTCTCAGGACTACTGCCTACGAGCAGTACTTC. Protein sequence: CASSLRTTAYEQYF.

The chain joins TRBV4-1 to TRBJ2-2; no clear D. The V gene's germline CDR1 is MGHRA and CDR2 YSYEKL. CDR3 length equals 14 residues. Trimming removed 1 base at V and 6 bases at J, with 9 bases between. The CDR3 coding sequence is TGCGCCAGCAGCCAAGTTTACGGCTCCGGGGAGCTGTTTTTT. Protein product: CASSQVYGSGELFF.

The chain recombines TRBV5-6 with TRBJ1-6; D gene ambiguous. This CDR3 contains 13 residues. Trimming took off 0 bases at V and 9 bases at J, with 7 bases between the two ends. Germline assignment: CDR1 SGHDT and CDR2 YYEEEE. The CDR3 sequence: CASSLGEFSPLHF. The CDR3 DNA reads as TGTGCCAGCAGCTTGGGTGAGTTTTCACCCCTCCACTTT.

This chain uses TRBV11-2 with TRBJ1-2; 7 nucleotides agree with TRBD1. Germline V lookup: CDR1 SGHAT, CDR2 FQNNGV. The CDR3 is 15 residues long. V shed 1 base and J 2 bases; nucleotides not matched to a gene: 4. The CDR3 DNA reads as TGTGCCAGCAGCTTAGCCCCGACAGGGAACTATGGCTACACCTTC. This codes for CASSLAPTGNYGYTF.

V and J are TRBV30 and TRBJ2-3; 11 nucleotides line up with TRBD2. The CDR3 loop spans 15 amino acids. From germline, CDR1 is GTSNPN and CDR2 SVGIG (reference sequence). V lost 0 bases to trimming and J lost 10 bases; unmatched junction nucleotides: 9. CDR3 amino acids: CAWSVLLAGESAQYF. The CDR3 nucleotides are TGTGCCTGGAGTGTATTACTAGCGGGAGAATCGGCGCAGTATTTT.

The gene calls are TRBV4-1 and TRBJ1-5; weak D call: TRBD1 (5 bases). The V end lost 1 base, the J end lost 12 bases, and 10 bases lay between the germline ends. CDR3 length equals 12 residues. CDR1 is MGHRA and CDR2 is YSYEKL in the germline V gene. This CDR3 is CASSQAGSVQHF. The CDR3 DNA reads as TGCGCCAGCAGCCAAGCAGGGTCGGTCCAGCATTTT.

Only one count was recorded for this clone. The chain carries TRBV27 and TRBJ2-7; a weak D match, TRBD1 (5 bases). Germline V CDR1 and CDR2: MNHEY, SMNVEV (reference sequence). V was clipped by 5 bases and J by 4 bases, with 15 bases between them. This CDR3 comprises 14 residues. The CDR3 DNA is TGTGCCAGCAGTGCGTCAGGGTCGGTTTACGAGCAGTACTTC. Translated: CASSASGSVYEQYF.

This CDR3 is CASSQGRLAGVVDEQFF. In DNA form, the CDR3 reads TGCGCCAGCAGCCAAGGGCGACTAGCGGGAGTCGTCGATGAGCAGTTCTTC. This chain uses TRBV4-1 with TRBJ2-1; 12 nucleotides line up with TRBD2. CDR1 is MGHRA, CDR2 YSYEKL, per germline. This CDR3 has 17 amino acids. J gave up 8 bases and V 1 base, and 9 bases lay outside the gene matches.

The J gene is TRBJ2-5, the V gene TRBV4-3; D ambiguous. From germline, CDR1 is LGHNA and CDR2 YSLEER. Trimming took 0 bases from V and 2 from J, leaving 13 bases between them. This CDR3 has 16 amino acids. The CDR3 loop is CASSQDSDPLQETQYF. CDR3 nucleotides: TGCGCCAGCAGCCAAGATTCAGACCCGTTACAAGAGACCCAGTACTTC.

The J gene is TRBJ2-7, the V gene TRBV27; tentatively, D is TRBD2 (5 bases). Trimming removed 4 bases at V and 3 bases at J, with 10 bases between. The CDR3 has 13 residues. In germline, CDR1 is MNHEY, CDR2 SMNVEV (reference sequence). The CDR3 nucleotides are TGTGCCAGCAGTTCCGCGGGCCTCTACGAGCAGTACTTC. Translated, it gives CASSSAGLYEQYF.

The CDR3 reads CASSLGGGYGYTF. CDR3 bases: TGTGCCAGCAGCTTGGGGGGTGGCTATGGCTACACCTTC. The rearrangement joins TRBV5-4 to TRBJ1-2; D is unresolved. The CDR3 length is 13 residues. V gave up 0 bases and J gave up 4 bases, with 7 bases separating them. Germline assignment: CDR1 SGHNT and CDR2 YYREEE (reference sequence).

The rearrangement joins TRBV5-4 to TRBJ1-1, with TRBD1 identical over 7 bases. Germline V lookup: CDR1 SGHNT, CDR2 YYREEE (reference sequence). CDR3 length: 13 residues. The V segment lost 5 bases and the J segment 3 bases; nucleotides outside the gene matches: 4. The CDR3 coding sequence is TGTGCCAGCAGGTTACAGGGGCACACTGAAGCTTTCTTT. It yields the protein CASRLQGHTEAFF. Based on the CDR3 plus reference TRBV5-4 and TRBJ1-1, the full variable domain is ETGVTQSPTHLIKTRGQQVTLRCSSQSGHNTVSWYQQALGQGPQFIFQYYREEENGRGNFPPRFSGLQFPNYSSELNVNALELDDSALYLCASRLQGHTEAFFGQGTRLTVV.

The chain recombines TRBV4-3 with TRBJ2-7; 11 bases map to TRBD1. The CDR3 runs 14 residues. The germline gives CDR1 LGHNA, CDR2 YSLEER. Trimming took 2 bases from V and 6 from J; bases not matched to a gene: 3. CDR3 DNA: TGCGCCAGCAGCCAATTGGGGACAGGGGGCGAGCAGTACTTC. Encoded protein: CASSQLGTGGEQYF.

This sequence joins TRBV30 and TRBJ2-4; D not certain. V shed 4 bases and J shed 5 bases, with 12 bases lying between them. The germline V gene encodes CDR1 GTSNPN and CDR2 SVGIG (reference sequence). The CDR3 is 13 amino acids. The CDR3 sequence: CAWKGIGENIQYF. CDR3 coding DNA: TGTGCCTGGAAGGGCATTGGGGAAAACATTCAGTACTTC.